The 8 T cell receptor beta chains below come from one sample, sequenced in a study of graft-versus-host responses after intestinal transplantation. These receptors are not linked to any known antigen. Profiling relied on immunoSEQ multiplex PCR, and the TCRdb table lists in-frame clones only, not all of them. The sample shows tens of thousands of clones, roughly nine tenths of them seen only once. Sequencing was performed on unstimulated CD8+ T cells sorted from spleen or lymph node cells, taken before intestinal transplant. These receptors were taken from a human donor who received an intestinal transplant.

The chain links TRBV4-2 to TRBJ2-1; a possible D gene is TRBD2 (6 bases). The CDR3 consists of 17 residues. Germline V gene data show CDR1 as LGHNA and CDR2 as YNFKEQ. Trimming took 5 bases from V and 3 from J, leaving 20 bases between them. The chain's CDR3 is CASSEVMIAEDYNEQFF. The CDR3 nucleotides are TGTGCCAGCAGCGAAGTCATGATAGCGGAGGACTACAATGAGCAGTTCTTC.

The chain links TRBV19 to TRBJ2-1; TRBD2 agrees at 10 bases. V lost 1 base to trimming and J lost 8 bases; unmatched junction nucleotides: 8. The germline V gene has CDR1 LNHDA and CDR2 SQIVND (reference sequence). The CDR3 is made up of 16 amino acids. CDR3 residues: CASSIGAGGPMDEQFF. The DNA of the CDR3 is TGTGCCAGTAGTATAGGAGCGGGGGGGCCCATGGATGAGCAGTTCTTC.

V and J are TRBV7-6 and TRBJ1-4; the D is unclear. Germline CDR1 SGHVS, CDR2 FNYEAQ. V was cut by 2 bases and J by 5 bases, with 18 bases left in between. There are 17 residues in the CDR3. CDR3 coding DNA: TGTGCCAGCAGCTTATCCACGACACTGTTTTGGAATGAAAAACTGTTTTTT. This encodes CASSLSTTLFWNEKLFF.

This chain's CDR3 is CASSLPGTSGGSLDEQYF. The CDR3 DNA reads TGTGCCAGCAGCCTACCCGGGACTAGCGGGGGGTCTCTCGACGAGCAGTACTTC. V gene TRBV5-4 combines with J gene TRBJ2-7; 15 bases are a match to TRBD2. V gave up 4 bases and J gave up 5 bases; unmatched junction bases: 13. Looked up from germline, CDR1 is SGHNT and CDR2 is YYREEE (reference sequence). CDR3 size: 18 residues.

CDR3: CASSPGTGGNTEAFF. The CDR3 DNA reads as TGTGCCAGCAGTCCGGGGACAGGGGGCAACACTGAAGCTTTCTTT. This chain connects TRBV6-5 to TRBJ1-1, with TRBD1 identical over 12 bases. Germline V gives CDR1 MNHEY, CDR2 SVGAGI. J lost 2 bases, V lost 5 bases, and 3 bases had no gene match. This CDR3 contains 15 residues.

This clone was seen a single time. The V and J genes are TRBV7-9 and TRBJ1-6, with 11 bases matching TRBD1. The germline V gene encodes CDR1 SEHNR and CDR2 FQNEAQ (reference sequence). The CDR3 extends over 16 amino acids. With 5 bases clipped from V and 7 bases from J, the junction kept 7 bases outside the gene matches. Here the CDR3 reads CASSPDRGHGNSPLHF. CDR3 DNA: TGTGCCAGCAGCCCGGACAGGGGGCATGGGAATTCACCCCTCCACTTT.

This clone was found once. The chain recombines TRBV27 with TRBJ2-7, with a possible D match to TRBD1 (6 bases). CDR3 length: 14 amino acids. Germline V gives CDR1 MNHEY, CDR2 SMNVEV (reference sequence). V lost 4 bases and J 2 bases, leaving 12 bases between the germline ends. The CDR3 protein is CASSYTRGPYEQYF. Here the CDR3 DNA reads TGTGCCAGCAGTTACACCAGGGGCCCCTACGAGCAGTACTTC.

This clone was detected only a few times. The CDR3 DNA sequence: TGTGCCAGCTCTCCCGGCGGCTTAGAAGAGCAGTACTTC. This encodes CASSPGGLEEQYF. The chain couples TRBV6-1 to TRBJ2-7; no definite D call. Per the germline V gene, CDR1 is MNHNS and CDR2 is SASEGT. V dropped 8 bases and J dropped 7 bases, with 18 bases sitting between them. The CDR3 extends over 13 amino acids.